The present T cell receptor (beta chain) was sequenced within a study of post-analysis software for immune sequencing data. Study summary: Patients with relapsing-remitting, secondary progressive and progressive-relapsing multiple sclerosis courses were all represented.

The CDR3 totals 13 residues. CDR1 and CDR2 (germline): DFQATT, SNEGSKA (reference sequence). The V segment lost 4 bases and the J segment 6 bases; nucleotides outside the gene matches: 6. Carried by the TCR beta cDNA libraries were unique molecular identifiers. TCRdb recomputed calls from the PCR reads with MiXCR, one row per CDR3 protein. The data hold hundreds of thousands of distinct CDR3 sequences, with approximately 30% observed a single time. As to this clonotype: What it binds is not known.

Study-level results: There were five or six TRBV segments more frequent in patients than controls, and TRBV5-6, TRBV5-1 and TRBV20-1 were among them. Comparison with controls showed significantly lower normalized Chao1 diversity in multiple sclerosis patients.

The sequencing input was blood. The receptor comes from a girl aged 10 to 17 with multiple sclerosis. The chain uses TRBV20-1 and TRBJ1-2, with 9 bases identical to TRBD1. CDR3 bases: TGCAGTGCTATGCGACAGGGGGAGGATGGCTACACCTTC. Residues: CSAMRQGEDGYTF.